This is a list of T cell receptor beta chains from one sample in a study of patients and donors after allogeneic stem cell transplantation. Via MiXCR, TCRdb re-called the RT-PCR reads, giving one row per CDR3 protein. The sample consists of 850 to 1,000 distinct CDR3 sequences, 35% to 45% of them appearing once. The sequenced material came from blood, either unsorted or a sorted T cell fraction (not recorded which). Receptors originate from a human donor who was either an allogeneic HSCT recipient or a stem cell or donor lymphocyte infusion donor (not recorded which). It is not recorded whose cells these are; they may come from a transplant donor. The CDR3 runs from the conserved cysteine through the conserved F or W. A D gene is named only where the DNA matches it firmly. The size of a clone is reported for some rows only, either as once, few or many, or as a class for expanded clones.

V	size	J	D	CDR3	DNA
TRBV9	NA	TRBJ2-1	NA	CASSVDGFTYNEQFF	TGTGCCAGCAGCGTTGATGGATTTACCTACAATGAGCAGTTCTTC
TRBV3-1	NA	TRBJ2-7	NA	CASSQVRGHEQYF	TGTGCCAGCAGCCAAGTTAGAGGCCACGAGCAGTACTTC
TRBV10-2	NA	TRBJ2-5	TRBD2	CASSDRAGERTQYF	TGCGCCAGCAGTGACCGTGCGGGAGAGAGGACCCAGTACTTC
TRBV7-6	few	TRBJ2-1	TRBD2	CASSPRGLVNDEQFF	TGTGCCAGCAGCCCGAGGGGACTAGTGAACGATGAGCAGTTCTTC
TRBV4-3	NA	TRBJ1-6	TRBD1	CASSQDGGQGATPLHF	TGCGCCAGCAGCCAAGATGGGGGACAGGGGGCAACACCCCTCCACTTT
TRBV15	NA	TRBJ2-7	TRBD1	CATSRDRGQTYEQYF	TGTGCCACCAGCAGAGATAGGGGACAGACCTACGAGCAGTACTTC
TRBV7-2	few	TRBJ1-1	NA	CASSLGNLNTEAFF	TGTGCCAGCAGCTTAGGAAACCTAAACACTGAAGCTTTCTTT
TRBV11-2	NA	TRBJ2-1	TRBD2	CASRPSGTSRYNEQFF	TGTGCCAGCAGACCATCCGGGACTAGCCGGTACAATGAGCAGTTCTTC
TRBV6-6	NA	TRBJ2-2	NA	CASSPQSSGELFF	TGTGCCAGCAGTCCCCAGAGCTCCGGGGAGCTGTTTTTT
TRBV27	once	TRBJ2-7	TRBD2	CASRKNRDYNEQYF	TGTGCCAGCCGAAAGAACCGGGACTACAACGAGCAGTACTTC
TRBV6-5	NA	TRBJ1-1	NA	CASSRPNTEAFF	TGTGCCAGCAGTCGACCGAACACTGAAGCTTTCTTT
TRBV7-9	few	TRBJ2-1	NA	CASSSPYNEQFF	TGTGCCAGCAGCTCCCCGTACAATGAGCAGTTCTTC
TRBV7-2	few	TRBJ2-3	NA	CASSLSSTDTQYF	TGTGCCAGCAGCTTGTCTAGCACAGATACGCAGTATTTT
TRBV5-4	NA	TRBJ2-6	NA	CASSGGDKGANVLTF	TGTGCCAGCAGCGGAGGGGACAAGGGGGCCAACGTCCTGACTTTC
TRBV7-7	few	TRBJ1-1	NA	CASSPEALTTEAFF	TGTGCCAGCAGCCCCGAGGCCCTGACCACTGAAGCTTTCTTT
TRBV27	NA	TRBJ2-3	NA	CASRRQSPSTDTQYF	TGTGCCAGCAGGAGACAGTCGCCTAGCACAGATACGCAGTATTTT
TRBV5-1	NA	TRBJ2-1	NA	CASRKGYEQFF	TGCGCCAGCAGAAAGGGTTATGAGCAGTTCTTC
TRBV30	NA	TRBJ1-1	TRBD1	CASTPETGRTEAFF	TGTGCCTCCACACCCGAGACAGGGAGAACTGAAGCTTTCTTT
TRBV15	once	TRBJ2-5	NA	CAGTKEYF	TGTGCCGGGACCAAGGAGTACTTC
TRBV29-1	NA	TRBJ2-3	TRBD1	CSVRNRGQTDTQYF	TGCAGCGTTCGGAACAGGGGGCAAACAGATACGCAGTATTTT
TRBV12-3/TRBV12-4	NA	TRBJ2-1	NA	CASSPEALVSYNEQFF	TGTGCCAGCAGTCCGGAAGCCCTCGTCTCCTACAATGAGCAGTTCTTC
TRBV18	NA	TRBJ1-1	NA	CASSRYAEAFF	TGTGCCAGCTCACGGTACGCTGAAGCTTTCTTT
TRBV4-2	few	TRBJ2-3	NA	CASSQEDTDTQYF	TGTGCCAGCAGCCAAGAAGACACAGATACGCAGTATTTT
TRBV27	few	TRBJ1-2	TRBD1	CASRPQKGTGYGYTF	TGTGCCAGCAGACCACAAAAGGGGACAGGCTATGGCTACACCTTC
TRBV2	NA	TRBJ2-7	TRBD1	CASGPDRGEQYF	TGTGCCAGCGGACCGGACAGGGGGGAGCAGTACTTC
TRBV28	large	TRBJ2-7	NA	CASISTSEQYF	TGTGCCAGCATTTCGACTAGCGAGCAGTACTTC
TRBV7-2	NA	TRBJ2-1	NA	CASSLGTSSYNEQFF	TGTGCCAGCAGCTTGGGGACCAGCTCCTACAATGAGCAGTTCTTC
TRBV7-2	NA	TRBJ2-7	NA	CASSLSGMAYEQYF	TGTGCCAGCAGCTTATCAGGGATGGCCTACGAGCAGTACTTC
TRBV11-2	once	TRBJ2-2	NA	CASTLGQTGELFF	TGTGCCAGCACCCTCGGACAGACCGGGGAGCTGTTTTTT
TRBV7-9	NA	TRBJ2-1	TRBD2	CASRTSGNNEQFF	TGTGCCAGCCGGACTAGCGGTAACAATGAGCAGTTCTTC
TRBV7-7	NA	TRBJ1-6	NA	CASSRGRDSPLHF	TGTGCTAGCAGCCGGGGTCGGGATTCACCCCTCCACTTT
TRBV6-5	NA	TRBJ2-3	NA	CASSYWGREGDTQYF	TGTGCCAGCAGTTACTGGGGGCGGGAAGGAGATACGCAGTATTTT
TRBV30	NA	TRBJ1-5	NA	CAWSQGPNQPQHF	TGTGCCTGGAGTCAAGGACCCAATCAGCCCCAGCATTTT
TRBV11-1	NA	TRBJ2-1	TRBD2	CASSSSGRAVGQFF	TGTGCCAGCAGCTCTAGCGGGAGGGCGGTGGGGCAGTTCTTC
TRBV29-1	NA	TRBJ1-6	NA	CSVGTTLDSPLHF	TGCAGCGTAGGGACCACGCTGGATTCACCCCTCCACTTT
TRBV10-2	NA	TRBJ2-3	NA	CASSLLSGASTDTQYF	TGCGCCAGCAGCTTGCTTAGCGGAGCTAGCACAGATACGCAGTATTTT
TRBV5-4	NA	TRBJ2-1	NA	CASSLKDGEQFF	TGTGCCAGCAGCTTGAAGGATGGGGAGCAGTTCTTC
TRBV5-1	few	TRBJ2-7	NA	CASSLVVSPYEQYF	TGCGCCAGCAGCTTGGTGGTATCGCCCTACGAGCAGTACTTC
TRBV27	NA	TRBJ2-7	TRBD1	CASSLREGQGANQYF	TGTGCCAGCAGTTTAAGAGAAGGACAGGGGGCGAATCAGTACTTC
TRBV27	few	TRBJ2-5	TRBD2	CASSSRRLAGETQYF	TGTGCCAGCAGTTCCCGCCGACTAGCGGGAGAGACCCAGTACTTC
TRBV24-1	few	TRBJ2-7	NA	CATSDTYEQYF	TGTGCCACCAGTGACACCTACGAGCAGTACTTC
TRBV18	few	TRBJ2-7	TRBD2	CASSPPPRLAGGGEQYF	TGTGCCAGCTCACCACCACCCAGACTAGCGGGAGGTGGGGAGCAGTACTTC
TRBV5-1	NA	TRBJ2-1	NA	CATGLVKVTDNEQFF	TGCGCTACTGGGCTAGTTAAGGTCACCGACAATGAGCAGTTCTTC
TRBV19	NA	TRBJ2-6	NA	CASSTQSTLGANVLTF	TGTGCCAGTAGTACACAGTCTACCCTCGGGGCCAACGTCCTGACTTTC
TRBV5-1	NA	TRBJ2-2	TRBD1	CASSSDRVGTGELFF	TGCGCCAGCAGCTCGGACAGGGTCGGCACCGGGGAGCTGTTTTTT